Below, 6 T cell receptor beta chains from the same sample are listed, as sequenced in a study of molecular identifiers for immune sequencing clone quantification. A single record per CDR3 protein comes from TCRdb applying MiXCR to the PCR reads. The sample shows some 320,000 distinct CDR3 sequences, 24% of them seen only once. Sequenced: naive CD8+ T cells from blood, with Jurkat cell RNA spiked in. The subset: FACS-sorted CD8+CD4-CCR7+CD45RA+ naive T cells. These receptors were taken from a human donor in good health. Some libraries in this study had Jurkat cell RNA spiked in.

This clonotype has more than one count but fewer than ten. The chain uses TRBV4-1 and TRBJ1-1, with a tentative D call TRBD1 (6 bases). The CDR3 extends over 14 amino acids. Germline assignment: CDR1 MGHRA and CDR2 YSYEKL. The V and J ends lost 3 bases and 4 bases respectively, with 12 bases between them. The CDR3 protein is CASSHQQGSTEAFF. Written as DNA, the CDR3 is TGCGCCAGCAGCCACCAACAGGGTAGCACTGAAGCTTTCTTT.

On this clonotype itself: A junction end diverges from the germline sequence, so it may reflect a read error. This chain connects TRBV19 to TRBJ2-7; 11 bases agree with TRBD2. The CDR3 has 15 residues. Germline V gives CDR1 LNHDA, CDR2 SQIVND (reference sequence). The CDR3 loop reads CASSISGGGSYGQYF. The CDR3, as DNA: TGTGCCAGTAGTATTAGCGGGGGGGGTTCCTACGGGCAGTACTTC.

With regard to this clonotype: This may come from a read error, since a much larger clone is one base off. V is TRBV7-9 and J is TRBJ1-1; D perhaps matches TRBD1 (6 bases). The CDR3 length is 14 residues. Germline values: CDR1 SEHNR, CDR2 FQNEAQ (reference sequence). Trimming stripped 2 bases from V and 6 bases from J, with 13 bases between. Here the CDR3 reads CASSLQGRVAEAFF. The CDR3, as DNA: TGTGCCAGCAGCTTACAGGGGAGGGTCGCTGAAGCTTTCTTT. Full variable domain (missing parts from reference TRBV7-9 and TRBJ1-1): DTGVSQNPRHKITKRGQNVTFRCDPISEHNRLYWYRQTLGQGPEFLTYFQNEAQLEKSRLLSDRFSAERPKGSFSTLEIQRTEQGDSAMYLCASSLQGRVAEAFFGQGTRLTVV.

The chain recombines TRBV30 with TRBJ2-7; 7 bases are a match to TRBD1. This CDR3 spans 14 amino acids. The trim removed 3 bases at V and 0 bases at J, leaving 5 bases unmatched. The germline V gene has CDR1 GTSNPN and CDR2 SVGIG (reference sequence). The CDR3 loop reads CAWSNSGGSYEQYF. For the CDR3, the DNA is TGTGCCTGGAGCAACTCAGGGGGCTCCTACGAGCAGTACTTC. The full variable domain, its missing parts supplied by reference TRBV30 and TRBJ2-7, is SQTIHQWPATLVQPVGSPLSLECTVEGTSNPNLYWYRQAAGRGLQLLFYSVGIGQISSEVPQNLSASRPQDRQFILSSKKLLLSDSGFYLCAWSNSGGSYEQYFGPGTRLTVT.

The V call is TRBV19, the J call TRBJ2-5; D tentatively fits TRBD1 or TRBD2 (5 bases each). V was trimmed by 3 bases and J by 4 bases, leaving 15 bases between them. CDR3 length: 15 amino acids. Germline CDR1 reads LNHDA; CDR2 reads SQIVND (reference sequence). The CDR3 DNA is TGTGCCAGTAGTATGTGGGGGACGGCACGAGAGACCCAGTACTTC. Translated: CASSMWGTARETQYF.

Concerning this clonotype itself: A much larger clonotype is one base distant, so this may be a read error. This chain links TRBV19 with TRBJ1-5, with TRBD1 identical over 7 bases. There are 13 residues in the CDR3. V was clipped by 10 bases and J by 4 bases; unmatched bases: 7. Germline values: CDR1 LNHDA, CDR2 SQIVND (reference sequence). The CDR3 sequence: CATDAGGNQPQHF. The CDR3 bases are TGTGCCACGGATGCAGGGGGGAATCAGCCCCAGCATTTT.